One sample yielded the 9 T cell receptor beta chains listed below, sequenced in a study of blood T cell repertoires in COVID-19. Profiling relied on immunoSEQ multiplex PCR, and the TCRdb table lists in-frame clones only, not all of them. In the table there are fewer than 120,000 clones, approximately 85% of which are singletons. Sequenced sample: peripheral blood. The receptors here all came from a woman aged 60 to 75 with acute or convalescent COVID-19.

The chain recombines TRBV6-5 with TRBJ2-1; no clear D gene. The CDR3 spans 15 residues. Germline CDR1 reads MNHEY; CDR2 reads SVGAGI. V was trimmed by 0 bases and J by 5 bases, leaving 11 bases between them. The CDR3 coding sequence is TGTGCCAGCAGTTACTCTTGGGCAGTCAACAATGAGCAGTTCTTC. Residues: CASSYSWAVNNEQFF.

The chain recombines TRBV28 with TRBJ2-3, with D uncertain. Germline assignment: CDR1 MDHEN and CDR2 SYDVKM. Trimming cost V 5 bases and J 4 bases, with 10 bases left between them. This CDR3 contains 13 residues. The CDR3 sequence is CASSRLSPDTQYF. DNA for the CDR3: TGTGCCAGCAGTCGCCTTAGTCCAGATACGCAGTATTTT.

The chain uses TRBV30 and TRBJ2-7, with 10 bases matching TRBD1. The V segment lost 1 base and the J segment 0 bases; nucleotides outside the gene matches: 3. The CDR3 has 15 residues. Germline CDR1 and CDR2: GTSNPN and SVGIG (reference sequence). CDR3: CAWSGRTGGSYEQYF. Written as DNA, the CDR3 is TGTGCCTGGAGTGGGAGGACAGGGGGCTCCTACGAGCAGTACTTC.

The CDR3 spells CASSYLRDSEAFF. Here the CDR3 DNA reads TGTGCCAGCAGTTACCTCCGGGACAGTGAAGCTTTCTTT. This chain links TRBV2 with TRBJ1-1; the match to TRBD1 covers 7 bases. The germline V gene has CDR1 SNHLY and CDR2 FYNNEI. Trimming took 5 bases from V and 7 from J; bases not matched to a gene: 7. This CDR3 region has 13 residues.

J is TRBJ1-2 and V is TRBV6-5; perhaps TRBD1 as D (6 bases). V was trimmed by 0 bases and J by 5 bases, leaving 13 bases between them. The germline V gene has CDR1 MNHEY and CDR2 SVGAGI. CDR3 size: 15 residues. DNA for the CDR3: TGTGCCAGCAGTTACTCGTCCAGGGGAAGTTATGGCTACACCTTC. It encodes CASSYSSRGSYGYTF.

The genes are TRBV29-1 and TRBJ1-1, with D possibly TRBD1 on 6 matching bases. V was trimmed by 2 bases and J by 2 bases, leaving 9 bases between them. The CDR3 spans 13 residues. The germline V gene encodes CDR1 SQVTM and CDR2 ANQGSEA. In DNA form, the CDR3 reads TGCAGCGTTGAAACAGGGTCTAACACTGAAGCTTTCTTT. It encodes CSVETGSNTEAFF.

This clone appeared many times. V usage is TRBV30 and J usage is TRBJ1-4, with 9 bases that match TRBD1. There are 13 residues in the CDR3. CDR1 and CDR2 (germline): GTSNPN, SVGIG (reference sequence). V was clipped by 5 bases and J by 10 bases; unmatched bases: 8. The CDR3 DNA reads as TGTGCCTGGGGGGGACAGGGAGACGGAAAACTGTTTTTT. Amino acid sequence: CAWGGQGDGKLFF.

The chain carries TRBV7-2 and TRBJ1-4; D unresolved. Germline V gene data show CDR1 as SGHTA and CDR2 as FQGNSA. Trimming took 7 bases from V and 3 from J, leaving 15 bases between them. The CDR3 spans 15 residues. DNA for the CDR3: TGTGCCAGCACGGACTTCAGGAACGCTAATGAAAAACTGTTTTTT. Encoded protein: CASTDFRNANEKLFF.

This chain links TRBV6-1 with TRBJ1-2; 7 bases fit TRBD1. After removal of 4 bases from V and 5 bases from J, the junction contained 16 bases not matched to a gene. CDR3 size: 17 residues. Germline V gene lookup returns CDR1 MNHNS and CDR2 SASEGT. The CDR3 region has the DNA TGTGCCAGCAGTGCCCTGACAGGGCCAACTCTCCTTTATGGCTACACCTTC. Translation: CASSALTGPTLLYGYTF.